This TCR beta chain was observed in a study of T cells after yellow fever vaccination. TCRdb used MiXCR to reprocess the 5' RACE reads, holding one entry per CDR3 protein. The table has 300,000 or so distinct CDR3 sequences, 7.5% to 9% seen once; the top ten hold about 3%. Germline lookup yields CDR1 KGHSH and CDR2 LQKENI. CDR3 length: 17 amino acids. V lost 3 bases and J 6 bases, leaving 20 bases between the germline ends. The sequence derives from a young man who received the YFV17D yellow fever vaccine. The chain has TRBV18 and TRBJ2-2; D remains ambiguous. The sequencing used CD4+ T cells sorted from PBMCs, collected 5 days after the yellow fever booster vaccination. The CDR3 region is CASSPLRQQMIPGELFF. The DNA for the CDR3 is TGTGCCAGCTCACCGCTCCGTCAACAGATGATCCCCGGGGAGCTGTTTTTT.